Listed below are T cell receptor beta chains from one sample, sequenced in a study of cytomegalovirus exposure and HLA in healthy donors. TCRdb's table, derived via immunoSEQ multiplex PCR, lists solely in-frame clones and lacks some. The repertoire holds 200,000 to 250,000 clones, about 80% seen once, with around 8.6% in the top ten. What was sequenced was PBMCs. All receptors come from a woman aged 60-75 years in good health and CMV-seropositive. CDR3s include the opening cysteine and the closing phenylalanine or tryptophan. The D gene is left open where the match is weak. Size is omitted from some rows. Given values are once, few, many or a class for expanded clones.

j_gene | v_gene | abundance | d_gene | CDR3nt | CDR3aa
TRBJ2-1 | TRBV27 | . | TRBD2 | TGTGCCAGCAGTTTATCAAGACTAGCGGGAGCTCGCGATGAGCAGTTCTTC | CASSLSRLAGARDEQFF
TRBJ1-1 | TRBV5-1 | . | . | TGCGCCAGCAGCCTGGACAGCCTGAACACTGAAGCTTTCTTT | CASSLDSLNTEAFF
TRBJ2-2 | TRBV29-1 | . | . | TGCAGCGTTGCTTGGGGGCGAGCTATAGACGGGGAGCTGTTTTTT | CSVAWGRAIDGELFF
TRBJ1-3 | TRBV2 | . | . | TGTGCCAGCAGTGGAGGGCAGGACCTCTCTGGAAACACCATATATTTT | CASSGGQDLSGNTIYF
TRBJ2-1 | TRBV4-1 | . | TRBD2 | TGCGCCAGCAGCCAATCGCCTTTAGCGGGAGGACACAATGAGCAGTTCTTC | CASSQSPLAGGHNEQFF
TRBJ1-1 | TRBV15 | . | . | TGTGCCACCAGCAGGGGAAGGGGCCGGACTGAAGCTTTCTTT | CATSRGRGRTEAFF
TRBJ2-3 | TRBV6-1 | . | . | TGTGCCAGCAGAGAACCTGGGGGGGCGCGAGAAACAGATACGCAGTATTTT | CASREPGGARETDTQYF
TRBJ2-1 | TRBV11-2 | once | . | TGTGCCAGCAGCTTAGGGGCAGTTTACAATGAGCAGTTCTTC | CASSLGAVYNEQFF
TRBJ1-1 | TRBV5-6 | . | . | TGTGCCAGCAGCAGACAGGACATTGAAGCTTTCTTT | CASSRQDIEAFF
TRBJ2-5 | TRBV18 | once | TRBD1 | TGTGCCAGCTCACCCTGGACAGGCGAAGAGACCCAGTACTTC | CASSPWTGEETQYF
TRBJ2-5 | TRBV2 | . | . | TGTGCCAGCAGTGATGACAGGTGGCAAGAGACCCAGTACTTC | CASSDDRWQETQYF
TRBJ2-2 | TRBV7-9 | . | . | TGTGCCAGCAGCTCCTCTGGGGAAGGACTCGGGGAGCTGTTTTTT | CASSSSGEGLGELFF
TRBJ1-2 | TRBV11-2 | . | . | TGTGCCAGCAGCTTCTTTAAGACCACACAGGGTACGGGCGGCTACACCTTC | CASSFFKTTQGTGGYTF
TRBJ2-4 | TRBV19 | . | TRBD1 | TGTGCCAGTAGGCTGGGGACAGGGGATCGGGTCAAAAACATTCAGTACTTC | CASRLGTGDRVKNIQYF
TRBJ1-4 | TRBV6-6 | . | TRBD1 | TGTGCCAGCAGTTACTCAGGGGGCAGAAACGAAAAACTGTTTTTT | CASSYSGGRNEKLFF
TRBJ2-1 | TRBV7-3 | . | TRBD1 | TGTGCCAGCAGCTTGGGACAGTACAATGAGCAGTTCTTC | CASSLGQYNEQFF
TRBJ1-2 | TRBV5-4 | . | . | TGTGCCAGCAGCTTGGGGGATTCAACAGGGATCTATGGCTACACCTTC | CASSLGDSTGIYGYTF
TRBJ2-7 | TRBV2 | . | TRBD2 | TGTGCCAGCAGTGAAACGGGACTAGCGGGTTTGTCCTACGAGCAGTACTTC | CASSETGLAGLSYEQYF
TRBJ2-7 | TRBV27 | . | . | TGTGCCAGCAGTTTAGGCAGGATTTACTCCTACGAGCAGTACTTC | CASSLGRIYSYEQYF
TRBJ1-1 | TRBV7-8 | . | . | TGTGCCAGCAGCTTAGAGTCCAGAACTGAAGCTTTCTTT | CASSLESRTEAFF
TRBJ1-3 | TRBV11-2 | . | TRBD1 | TGTGCCAGCAGCTTCCAGGGGGCGAACACCATATATTTT | CASSFQGANTIYF
TRBJ2-1 | TRBV4-1 | . | TRBD2 | TGCGCCAGCAGCCAAGAAGGTGCGGGAGAGGGCAATGAGCAGTTCTTC | CASSQEGAGEGNEQFF